This is a list of T cell receptor beta chains from one sample in a study of T cells in Graves' hyperthyroidism and ophthalmopathy. TCRdb reprocessed the multiplex PCR reads with MiXCR, giving one entry per CDR3 protein. This sample has some 650,000 distinct CDR3 sequences, with roughly 15% found just once. The sequencing input was blood. The receptors stem from a woman aged 40-49 years with Graves' ophthalmopathy. CDR3s include the opening cysteine and the closing phenylalanine or tryptophan. Each record gives: D gene, clone size, V gene, J gene, CDR3 DNA, CDR3 protein. D genes are given only for firm matches. Clone size, where shown, is once, few, many, or a class for clones that have expanded.

NA,NA,TRBV10-3,TRBJ1-2,TGTGCCATCGGCTCCGATCGGAATACCTATGGCTACACCTTC,CAIGSDRNTYGYTF
TRBD2,many,TRBV2,TRBJ2-7,TGTGCCAGCAGGGAGGGACTAGCGGCCAGAAAGCAGTACTTC,CASREGLAARKQYF
NA,NA,TRBV18,TRBJ2-2,TGTGCCAGCCAAACATCGACGAACACCGGGGAGCTGTTTTTT,CASQTSTNTGELFF
NA,many,TRBV12-3/TRBV12-4,TRBJ1-2,TGTGCCAGCAGTTTTATGTTGGGGCCGAATCCCTATGGCTACACCTTC,CASSFMLGPNPYGYTF
TRBD2,few,TRBV5-1,TRBJ2-2,TGCGCCAGCAGCTTACTAGCGGGAGGAGTTGGCGGGGAGCTGTTTTTT,CASSLLAGGVGGELFF
TRBD1,many,TRBV20-1,TRBJ1-2,TGCAGTGCTAGAGGGACGACAGGGGCCTATGGCTACACCTTC,CSARGTTGAYGYTF
TRBD2,many,TRBV7-2,TRBJ2-7,TGTGCCAGCAGCTTAGAGCGGGGGACCTACGAGCAGTACTTC,CASSLERGTYEQYF
TRBD2,few,TRBV6-1,TRBJ2-4,TGTGCCAGCTCGGGGCCCAACTACCGGGGACTAGCGGGGGGATTAGCCAAAAACATTCAGTACTTC,CASSGPNYRGLAGGLAKNIQYF
TRBD2,many,TRBV5-1,TRBJ2-7,TGCGCCAGCAGCAAAGGGACTAGCGGCCCCTACGAGCAGTACTTC,CASSKGTSGPYEQYF
NA,NA,TRBV6-5,TRBJ1-3,TGTGCCAGCAGTTACTCGATTAGCGGTACTGGAAACACCATATATTTT,CASSYSISGTGNTIYF
TRBD1,many,TRBV7-3,TRBJ2-5,TGTGCCAGCAGCTTAGGACAGGGATGGCAAGAGACCCAGTACTTC,CASSLGQGWQETQYF